This is a list of T cell receptor beta chains from one sample in a study of shared clonotypes between healthy human individuals. Using immunoSEQ multiplex PCR, the repertoire was profiled, and TCRdb retains in-frame clones only, with some absent. Among some 2.1 million clones listed, over 85% were seen once. The sequenced material came from naive CD8+ T cells from PBMCs. All receptors come from a man younger than 30 in good health. Some clones in this sample may be carry-over from other donors' samples. Each CDR3 is given with its conserved first and last residue. Each record gives: D gene, J gene, V gene, clone size, CDR3 DNA, CDR3 protein. D genes are given only for firm matches. Not all rows give a size; the values are once, few, many and, for expanded clones, a class.

D gene: TRBD2; J gene: TRBJ2-5; V gene: TRBV7-2; clone size: .; CDR3 DNA: TGTGCCAGCAGCTTACCACCTAGCGGGACAGAAAGAGAGACCCAGTACTTC; CDR3 protein: CASSLPPSGTERETQYF
D gene: TRBD1; J gene: TRBJ1-2; V gene: TRBV28; clone size: .; CDR3 DNA: TGTGCCAGCAGTTTCTACCCACCAGGGGGAGAGTCGGGAGGCTACACCTTC; CDR3 protein: CASSFYPPGGESGGYTF
D gene: TRBD1; J gene: TRBJ2-1; V gene: TRBV7-9; clone size: once; CDR3 DNA: TGTGCCAGCAGCCCAGCCGGGACAGGGTACAATGAGCAGTTCTTC; CDR3 protein: CASSPAGTGYNEQFF
D gene: TRBD2; J gene: TRBJ2-1; V gene: TRBV10-3; clone size: .; CDR3 DNA: TGTGCCATCAGTGAGTTCTCCGCCGGAAGCGGGAACTACAATGAGCAGTTCTTC; CDR3 protein: CAISEFSAGSGNYNEQFF
D gene: TRBD1; J gene: TRBJ1-5; V gene: TRBV28; clone size: .; CDR3 DNA: TGTGCCAGCAGTTACGGAGACAGGGTGCGACAGCCCCAGCATTTT; CDR3 protein: CASSYGDRVRQPQHF
D gene: .; J gene: TRBJ2-6; V gene: TRBV28; clone size: .; CDR3 DNA: TGTGCCAGCAGCCCCTTTCTTCTTAGCTCTGGGGCCAACGTCCTGACTTTC; CDR3 protein: CASSPFLLSSGANVLTF
D gene: .; J gene: TRBJ1-2; V gene: TRBV7-8; clone size: once; CDR3 DNA: TGTGCCAGCAGCTTAGCGGAACTCGCAGCCAACTATGGCTACACCTTC; CDR3 protein: CASSLAELAANYGYTF
D gene: .; J gene: TRBJ1-1; V gene: TRBV18; clone size: .; CDR3 DNA: TGTGCCAGCTCACCTCCCGGTCCATCCCACACTGAAGCTTTCTTT; CDR3 protein: CASSPPGPSHTEAFF
D gene: TRBD1; J gene: TRBJ1-2; V gene: TRBV9; clone size: .; CDR3 DNA: TGTGCCAGCAGCGGGTGGACAGGGAGATTCTATGGCTACACCTTC; CDR3 protein: CASSGWTGRFYGYTF
D gene: .; J gene: TRBJ1-5; V gene: TRBV2; clone size: .; CDR3 DNA: TGTGCCAGCAGTGATCCCCCGGCGATTCAGCCCCAGCATTTT; CDR3 protein: CASSDPPAIQPQHF
D gene: .; J gene: TRBJ2-2; V gene: TRBV27; clone size: .; CDR3 DNA: TGTGCCAGCAGTTTTTCCCAGCTAACCGGGGAGCTGTTTTTT; CDR3 protein: CASSFSQLTGELFF
D gene: .; J gene: TRBJ2-3; V gene: TRBV6-5; clone size: .; CDR3 DNA: TGTGCCAGCAGTTACAATGAGATCGCAGATACGCAGTATTTT; CDR3 protein: CASSYNEIADTQYF
D gene: .; J gene: TRBJ1-2; V gene: TRBV6-6; clone size: .; CDR3 DNA: TGTGCCATCAATTCGATCCGAGGACCGTACTATGGCTACACCTTC; CDR3 protein: CAINSIRGPYYGYTF
D gene: .; J gene: TRBJ2-7; V gene: TRBV27; clone size: .; CDR3 DNA: TGTGCCAGCAGTTTATCAATCCGCAACGAGCAGTACTTC; CDR3 protein: CASSLSIRNEQYF
D gene: .; J gene: TRBJ1-2; V gene: TRBV15; clone size: .; CDR3 DNA: TGTGCCACCAGCAGAGATCGCACCAGGGCGGACTATGGCTACACCTTC; CDR3 protein: CATSRDRTRADYGYTF
D gene: TRBD2; J gene: TRBJ2-7; V gene: TRBV29-1; clone size: .; CDR3 DNA: TGCAGCGTTGGGGGCCCTGACACATTTGGCAAAAGCGGGAGCCTCCCCTACGAGCAGTACTTC; CDR3 protein: CSVGGPDTFGKSGSLPYEQYF
D gene: TRBD2; J gene: TRBJ2-7; V gene: TRBV6-6; clone size: .; CDR3 DNA: TGTGCCAGCAGTTCCGTGGGAGGGTCCCACGAGCAGTACTTC; CDR3 protein: CASSSVGGSHEQYF
D gene: TRBD1; J gene: TRBJ2-1; V gene: TRBV28; clone size: .; CDR3 DNA: TGTGCCAGCAGTTTATTTCGGGGACAGGGTACCTACAATGAGCAGTTCTTC; CDR3 protein: CASSLFRGQGTYNEQFF
D gene: TRBD1; J gene: TRBJ1-1; V gene: TRBV6-5; clone size: .; CDR3 DNA: TGTGCCAGCAGGATGCCAGGGGGCGAAGCTTTCTTT; CDR3 protein: CASRMPGGEAFF
D gene: .; J gene: TRBJ1-4; V gene: TRBV4-1; clone size: .; CDR3 DNA: TGCGCCAGCAGCCAAGGGGGTGGGGAAAAACTGTTTTTT; CDR3 protein: CASSQGGGEKLFF
D gene: .; J gene: TRBJ2-7; V gene: TRBV29-1; clone size: .; CDR3 DNA: TGCAGCGTCTTGAACCCAAACCACGAGCAGTACTTC; CDR3 protein: CSVLNPNHEQYF
D gene: TRBD1; J gene: TRBJ1-3; V gene: TRBV7-8; clone size: .; CDR3 DNA: TGTGCCAGCAGCTTAGTTCCCATTGGACAGGAGGGAAACACCATATATTTT; CDR3 protein: CASSLVPIGQEGNTIYF
D gene: .; J gene: TRBJ2-1; V gene: TRBV4-3; clone size: .; CDR3 DNA: TGCGCCAGCAGCCAAGATGAGCGTGGCAATGAGCAGTTCTTC; CDR3 protein: CASSQDERGNEQFF
D gene: .; J gene: TRBJ2-5; V gene: TRBV28; clone size: .; CDR3 DNA: TGTGCCAGCCGCATAGGTTTCACTCAGGAGACCCAGTACTTC; CDR3 protein: CASRIGFTQETQYF
D gene: .; J gene: TRBJ2-7; V gene: TRBV30; clone size: .; CDR3 DNA: TGTGCCTGGAGGGCCAACGAGCAGTACTTC; CDR3 protein: CAWRANEQYF
D gene: .; J gene: TRBJ2-2; V gene: TRBV7-8; clone size: .; CDR3 DNA: TGTGCCAGCAGCCGTACCTACACCGGGGAGCTGTTTTTT; CDR3 protein: CASSRTYTGELFF
D gene: TRBD2; J gene: TRBJ2-1; V gene: TRBV27; clone size: .; CDR3 DNA: TGTGCCAGCAGTTCGGCGGCGGGCGGGAGGGCCTACAATGAGCAGTTCTTC; CDR3 protein: CASSSAAGGRAYNEQFF
D gene: .; J gene: TRBJ2-5; V gene: TRBV7-2; clone size: .; CDR3 DNA: TGTGCCAGCAGCGGGTGGGACGGACGAGGGGAGACCCAGTACTTC; CDR3 protein: CASSGWDGRGETQYF
D gene: TRBD2; J gene: TRBJ2-2; V gene: TRBV9; clone size: few; CDR3 DNA: TGTGCCAGCAGCCCGGCATGGGGACTAGCGGGCGGGGAGCTGTTTTTT; CDR3 protein: CASSPAWGLAGGELFF
D gene: .; J gene: TRBJ2-7; V gene: TRBV6-5; clone size: .; CDR3 DNA: TGTGCCAGCAGTCCGCGGGGTGGAATCGAGCAGTACTTC; CDR3 protein: CASSPRGGIEQYF
D gene: .; J gene: TRBJ1-5; V gene: TRBV9; clone size: .; CDR3 DNA: TGTGCCAGCAGCCCCGGAAGCAATCAGCCCCAGCATTTT; CDR3 protein: CASSPGSNQPQHF
D gene: TRBD1; J gene: TRBJ1-2; V gene: TRBV2; clone size: .; CDR3 DNA: TGTGCCAGCAGTCGGACAGGAGAGTTCTATGGCTACACCTTC; CDR3 protein: CASSRTGEFYGYTF
D gene: .; J gene: TRBJ2-2; V gene: TRBV9; clone size: once; CDR3 DNA: TGTGCCAGCAGCGTAGCGAGACTAGTGAACACCGGGGAGCTGTTTTTT; CDR3 protein: CASSVARLVNTGELFF